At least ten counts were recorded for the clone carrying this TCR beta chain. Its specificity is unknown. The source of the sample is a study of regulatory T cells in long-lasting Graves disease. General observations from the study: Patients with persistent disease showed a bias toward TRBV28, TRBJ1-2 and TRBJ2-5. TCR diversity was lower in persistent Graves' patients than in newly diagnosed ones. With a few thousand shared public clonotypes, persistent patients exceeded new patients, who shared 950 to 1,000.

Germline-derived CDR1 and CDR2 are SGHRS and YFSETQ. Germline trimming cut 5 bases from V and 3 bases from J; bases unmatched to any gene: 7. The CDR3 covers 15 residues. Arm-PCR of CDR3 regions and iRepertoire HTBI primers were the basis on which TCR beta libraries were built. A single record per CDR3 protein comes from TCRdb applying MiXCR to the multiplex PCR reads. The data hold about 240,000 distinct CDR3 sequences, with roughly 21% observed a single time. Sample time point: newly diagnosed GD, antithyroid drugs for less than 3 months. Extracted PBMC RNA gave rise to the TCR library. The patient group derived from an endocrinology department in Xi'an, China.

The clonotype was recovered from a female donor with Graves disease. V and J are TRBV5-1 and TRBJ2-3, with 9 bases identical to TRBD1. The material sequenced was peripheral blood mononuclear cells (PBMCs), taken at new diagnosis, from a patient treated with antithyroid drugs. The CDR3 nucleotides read TGCGCCAGCAGGATGGGGGACAGGGTGACAGATACGCAGTATTTT. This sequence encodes CASRMGDRVTDTQYF.